What follows is one TCR beta chain and its context. No antigen is known for it. With only one base between it and a far larger clone, this is likely a read error. This sample stems from a study of regulatory T cells in long-lasting Graves disease. For the study at large: Graves' patients, newly diagnosed, had taken antithyroid drugs under 3 months.

Germline V CDR1 and CDR2: LGHNT, FRNRAP. Trimming removed 4 bases at V and 7 bases at J, with 26 bases between. This CDR3 region has 17 residues. Time point here: newly diagnosed GD, antithyroid drugs for less than 3 months. RNA from PBMCs was the source of the TCR library. Study observations and caveats: Sharing of public clonotypes was greater in persistent patients (about 3,000) than in new patients (fewer than 1,000).

In building TCR beta libraries, iRepertoire HTBI primers were used together with Arm-PCR of CDR3 regions. TCRdb re-analysed the multiplex PCR reads in MiXCR, keeping a single row per CDR3 protein. The table lists more than 300,000 distinct CDR3 sequences, around 15% of them singletons. V usage is TRBV12-5 and J usage is TRBJ2-7; maybe TRBD2 (5 bases). The sample in question was peripheral blood mononuclear cells (PBMCs), obtained at new diagnosis, from a patient treated with antithyroid drugs. This TCR was sampled from a female donor with Graves disease. This CDR3 is CASGWLVGSRSYNEQYF. CDR3 coding DNA: TGTGCTAGTGGTTGGCTCGTTGGGAGTCGCTCCTACAATGAGCAGTACTTC.